This TCR beta chain was captured by sequencing in a study of T cell clonotyping in hematopoietic cell transplantation. Libraries were prepared by immunoSEQ multiplex PCR; TCRdb keeps only in-frame clonotypes and omits some of them. The sample records over 25,000 clones, 84% being singletons. The germline CDR1 and CDR2 sequences are ENHRY and SYGVKD. The CDR3 is 14 amino acids. Trimming removed 5 bases at V and 3 bases at J, with 13 bases between. Noted time point: recipient sample about 28 days before transplant, after cytoreduction. This chain uses TRBV10-3 with TRBJ1-1; a possible D gene is TRBD1 (5 bases). This sample comprised peripheral blood mononuclear cells, obtained before stem cell transplant. The TCR was taken from a woman aged 55-70 years with acute myeloid leukemia. Some clones in this sample may be carry-over from other donors' samples. The CDR3 is CAISLGRGDTEAFF. CDR3 bases: TGTGCCATCAGTCTCGGGAGGGGCGACACTGAAGCTTTCTTT.